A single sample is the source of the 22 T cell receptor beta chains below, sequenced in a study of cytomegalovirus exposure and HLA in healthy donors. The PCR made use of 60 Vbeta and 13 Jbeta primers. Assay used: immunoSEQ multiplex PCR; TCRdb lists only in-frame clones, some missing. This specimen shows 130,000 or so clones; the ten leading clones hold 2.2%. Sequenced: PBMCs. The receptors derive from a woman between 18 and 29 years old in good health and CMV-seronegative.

The CDR3 sequence: CASSEDFYNEQFF. CDR3 nucleotide sequence: TGCGCCAGCAGCGAGGACTTTTACAATGAGCAGTTCTTC. The genes are TRBV5-1 and TRBJ2-1; D is possibly TRBD2 (5 bases). Germline loops: CDR1 SGHRS, CDR2 YFSETQ. This CDR3 contains 13 residues. Trimming pared 4 bases from V and 4 bases from J, leaving 9 bases between.

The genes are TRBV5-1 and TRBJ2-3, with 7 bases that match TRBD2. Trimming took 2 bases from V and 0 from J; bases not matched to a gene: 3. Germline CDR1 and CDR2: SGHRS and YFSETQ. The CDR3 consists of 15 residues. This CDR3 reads CASSFWEGSTDTQYF. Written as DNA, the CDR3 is TGCGCCAGCAGCTTTTGGGAGGGTAGCACAGATACGCAGTATTTT.

Here the CDR3 reads CASSPDSYNEQFF. In nucleotides, the CDR3 is TGTGCCAGCAGCCCGGACAGCTACAATGAGCAGTTCTTC. The chain carries TRBV7-9 and TRBJ2-1; TRBD1 is a possible D gene (6 bases). The CDR3 consists of 13 residues. The germline V gene has CDR1 SEHNR and CDR2 FQNEAQ (reference sequence). V was clipped by 5 bases and J by 3 bases, with 8 bases between them.

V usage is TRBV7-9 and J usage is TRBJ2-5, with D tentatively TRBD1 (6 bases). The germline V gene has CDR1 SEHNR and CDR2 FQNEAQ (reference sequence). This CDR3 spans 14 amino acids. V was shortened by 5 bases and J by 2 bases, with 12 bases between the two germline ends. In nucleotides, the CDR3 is TGTGCCAGCAGCCGAACGACAGGACAAGAGACCCAGTACTTC. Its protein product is CASSRTTGQETQYF.

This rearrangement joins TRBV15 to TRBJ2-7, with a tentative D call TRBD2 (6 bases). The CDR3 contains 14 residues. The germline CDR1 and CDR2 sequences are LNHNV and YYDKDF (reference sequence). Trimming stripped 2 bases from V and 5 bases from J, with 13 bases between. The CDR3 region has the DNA TGTGCCACCAGCAGACTTTTGGGCGGGGACGAGCAGTACTTC. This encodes CATSRLLGGDEQYF.

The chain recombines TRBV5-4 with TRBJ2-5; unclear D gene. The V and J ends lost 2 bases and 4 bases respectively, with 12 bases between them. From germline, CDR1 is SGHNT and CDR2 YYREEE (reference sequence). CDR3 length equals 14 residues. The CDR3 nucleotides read TGTGCCAGCAGCTTAAAACGTGAGATAGAGACCCAGTACTTC. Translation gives CASSLKREIETQYF.

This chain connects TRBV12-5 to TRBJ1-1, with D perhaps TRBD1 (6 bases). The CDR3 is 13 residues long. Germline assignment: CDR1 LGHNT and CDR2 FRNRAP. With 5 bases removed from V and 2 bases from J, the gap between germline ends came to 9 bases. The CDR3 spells CASGGDKNTEAFF. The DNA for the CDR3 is TGTGCTAGTGGTGGGGACAAAAACACTGAAGCTTTCTTT.

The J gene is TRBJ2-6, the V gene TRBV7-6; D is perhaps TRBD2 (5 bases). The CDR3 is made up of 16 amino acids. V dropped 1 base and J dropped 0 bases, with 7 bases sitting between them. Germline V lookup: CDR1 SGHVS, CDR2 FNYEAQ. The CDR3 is CASSLEGSSGANVLTF. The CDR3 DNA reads TGTGCCAGCAGCTTAGAAGGGAGCTCTGGGGCCAACGTCCTGACTTTC.

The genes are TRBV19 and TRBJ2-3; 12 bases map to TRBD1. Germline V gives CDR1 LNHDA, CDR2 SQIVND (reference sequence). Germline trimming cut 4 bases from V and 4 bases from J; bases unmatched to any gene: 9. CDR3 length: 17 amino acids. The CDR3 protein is CASSRGSGTGGSDTQYF. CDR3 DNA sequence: TGTGCCAGTAGTAGGGGCTCCGGGACAGGGGGCTCAGATACGCAGTATTTT.

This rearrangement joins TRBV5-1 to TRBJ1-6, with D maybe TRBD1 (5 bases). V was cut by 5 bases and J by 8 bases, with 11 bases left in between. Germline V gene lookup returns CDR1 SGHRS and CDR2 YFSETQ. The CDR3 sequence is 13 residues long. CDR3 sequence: CASRDISDSPLHF. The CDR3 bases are TGCGCCAGCAGGGACATATCGGATTCACCCCTCCACTTT.

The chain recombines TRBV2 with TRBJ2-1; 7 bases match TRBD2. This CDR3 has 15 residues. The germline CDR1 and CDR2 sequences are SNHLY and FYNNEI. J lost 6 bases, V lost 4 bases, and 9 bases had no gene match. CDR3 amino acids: CASSVGGRYGNEQFF. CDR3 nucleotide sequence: TGTGCCAGCAGTGTAGGCGGGAGATACGGCAATGAGCAGTTCTTC.

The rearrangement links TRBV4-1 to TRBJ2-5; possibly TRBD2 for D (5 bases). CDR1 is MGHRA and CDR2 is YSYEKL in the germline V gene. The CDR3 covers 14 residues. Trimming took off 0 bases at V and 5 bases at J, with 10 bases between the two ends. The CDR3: CASSQEGSVETQYF. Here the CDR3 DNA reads TGCGCCAGCAGCCAAGAGGGTAGCGTGGAGACCCAGTACTTC.

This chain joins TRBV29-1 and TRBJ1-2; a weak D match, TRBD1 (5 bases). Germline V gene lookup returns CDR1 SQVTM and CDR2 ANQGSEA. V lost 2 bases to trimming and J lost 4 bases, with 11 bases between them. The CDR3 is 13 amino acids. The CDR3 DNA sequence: TGCAGCGTTGAAAATCCGGGGGGCTATGGCTACACCTTC. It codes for CSVENPGGYGYTF.

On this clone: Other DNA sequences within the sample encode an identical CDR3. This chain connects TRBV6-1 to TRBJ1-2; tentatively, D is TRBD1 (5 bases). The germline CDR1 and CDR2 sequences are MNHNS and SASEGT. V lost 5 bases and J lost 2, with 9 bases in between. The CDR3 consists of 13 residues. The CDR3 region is CASSQGANYGYTF. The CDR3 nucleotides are TGTGCCAGCAGTCAGGGTGCCAACTATGGCTACACCTTC.

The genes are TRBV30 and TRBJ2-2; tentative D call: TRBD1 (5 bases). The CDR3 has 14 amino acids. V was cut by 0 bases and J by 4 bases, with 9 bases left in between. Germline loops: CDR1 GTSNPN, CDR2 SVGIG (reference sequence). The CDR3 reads CAWSVHRPTGELFF. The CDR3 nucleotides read TGTGCCTGGAGTGTACACAGGCCCACCGGGGAGCTGTTTTTT.

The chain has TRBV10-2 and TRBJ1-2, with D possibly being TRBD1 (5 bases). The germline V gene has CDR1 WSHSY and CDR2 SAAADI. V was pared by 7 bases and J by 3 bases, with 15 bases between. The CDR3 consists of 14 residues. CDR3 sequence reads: CASMGGGSDYGYTF. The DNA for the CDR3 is TGCGCCAGCATGGGGGGAGGTTCGGACTATGGCTACACCTTC.

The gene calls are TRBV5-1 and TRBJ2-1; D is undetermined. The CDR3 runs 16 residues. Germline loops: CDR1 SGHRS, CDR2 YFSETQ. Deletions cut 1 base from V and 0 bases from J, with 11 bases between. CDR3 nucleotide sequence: TGCGCCAGCAGCTTGTCCCAGGCGAGCTCCTACAATGAGCAGTTCTTC. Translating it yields CASSLSQASSYNEQFF.

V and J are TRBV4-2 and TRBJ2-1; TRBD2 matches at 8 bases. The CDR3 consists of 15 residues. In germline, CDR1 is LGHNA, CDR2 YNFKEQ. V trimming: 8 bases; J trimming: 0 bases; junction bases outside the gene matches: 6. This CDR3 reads CASSTGGSSYNEQFF. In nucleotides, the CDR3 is TGTGCCAGCTCCACGGGGGGGTCCTCCTACAATGAGCAGTTCTTC.

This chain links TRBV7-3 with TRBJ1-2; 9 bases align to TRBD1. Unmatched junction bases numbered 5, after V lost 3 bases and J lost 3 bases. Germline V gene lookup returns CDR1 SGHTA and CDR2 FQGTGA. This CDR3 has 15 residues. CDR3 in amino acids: CASSLTGGPDYGYTF. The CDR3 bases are TGTGCCAGCAGCTTGACAGGGGGGCCGGACTATGGCTACACCTTC. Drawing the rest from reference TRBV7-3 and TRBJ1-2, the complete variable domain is GAGVSQTPSNKVTEKGKYVELRCDPISGHTALYWYRQSLGQGPEFLIYFQGTGAADDSGLPNDRFFAVRPEGSVSTLKIQRTERGDSAVYLCASSLTGGPDYGYTFGSGTRLTVV.

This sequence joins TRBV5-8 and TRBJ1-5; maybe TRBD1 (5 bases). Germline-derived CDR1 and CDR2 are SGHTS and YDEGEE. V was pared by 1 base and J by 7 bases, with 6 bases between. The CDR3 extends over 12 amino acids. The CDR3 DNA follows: TGTGCCAGCAGCTTGAAGGGGCAGCCCCAGCATTTT. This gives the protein CASSLKGQPQHF.

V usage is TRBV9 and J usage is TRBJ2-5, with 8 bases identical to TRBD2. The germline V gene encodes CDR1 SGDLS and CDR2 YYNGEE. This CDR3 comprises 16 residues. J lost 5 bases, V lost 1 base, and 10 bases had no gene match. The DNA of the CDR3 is TGTGCCAGCAGCGTATTCAGCGGGAGTTGGTTTGAGACCCAGTACTTC. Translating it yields CASSVFSGSWFETQYF.

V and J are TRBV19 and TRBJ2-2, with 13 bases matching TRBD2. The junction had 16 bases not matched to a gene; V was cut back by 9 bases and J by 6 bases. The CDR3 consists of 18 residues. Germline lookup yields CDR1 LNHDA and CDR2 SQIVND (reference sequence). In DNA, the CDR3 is TGTGCCAGCTCGGATAGGACTAGCGGGAGTTGGTTTTCCGGGGAGCTGTTTTTT. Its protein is CASSDRTSGSWFSGELFF.